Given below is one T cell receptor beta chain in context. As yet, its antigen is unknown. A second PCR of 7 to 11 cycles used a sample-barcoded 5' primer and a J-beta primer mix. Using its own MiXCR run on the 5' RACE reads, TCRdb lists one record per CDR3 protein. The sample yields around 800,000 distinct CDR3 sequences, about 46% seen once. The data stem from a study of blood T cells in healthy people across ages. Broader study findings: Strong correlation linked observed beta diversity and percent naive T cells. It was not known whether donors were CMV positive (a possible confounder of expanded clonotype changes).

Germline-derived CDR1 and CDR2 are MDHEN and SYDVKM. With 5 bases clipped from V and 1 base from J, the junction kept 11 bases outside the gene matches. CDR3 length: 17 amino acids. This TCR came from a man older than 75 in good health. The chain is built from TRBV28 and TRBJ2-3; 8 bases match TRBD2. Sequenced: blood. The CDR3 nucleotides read TGTGCCAGCAGTCCCTCCATAGCGGGACCCGGCACAGATACGCAGTATTTT. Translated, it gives CASSPSIAGPGTDTQYF.